Listed below are T cell receptor beta chains from one sample, sequenced in a study of type 1 regulatory T cells. Antigens of these TCRs are unknown. TCRdb reanalysed the reads using MiXCR and keeps one entry per CDR3 protein. This sample yields over 55,000 distinct CDR3 sequences, of which around 60% are seen a single time; 7.6% belongs to the top ten. Material for sequencing was cultured T cells, either the whole culture or a sorted T cell fraction (not recorded which). These receptors came from a human donor in good health. The CDR3 runs from the conserved cysteine through the conserved F or W. A D gene is named only where the DNA matches it firmly. The size field is filled for only some rows; it gives once, few, many or a size class.

J gene: TRBJ2-7; clone size: -; D gene: -; V gene: TRBV5-1; CDR3 DNA: TGCGCCAGTAGCTTGGATAGGCCCTACGAGCAGTACTTC; CDR3 protein: CASSLDRPYEQYF
J gene: TRBJ1-4; clone size: -; D gene: -; V gene: TRBV5-1; CDR3 DNA: TGCGCCAGCACCCTCGGGACTTCTAATGAAAAACTGTTTTTT; CDR3 protein: CASTLGTSNEKLFF
J gene: TRBJ1-1; clone size: -; D gene: -; V gene: TRBV5-1; CDR3 DNA: TGCGCCAGCAGCACGACATCGAACACTGAAGCTTTCTTT; CDR3 protein: CASSTTSNTEAFF
J gene: TRBJ2-7; clone size: -; D gene: TRBD1; V gene: TRBV7-2; CDR3 DNA: TGTGCCAGCAGCTTCCGGGACAGGGGGCGCGGCGAGCAGTACTTC; CDR3 protein: CASSFRDRGRGEQYF
J gene: TRBJ1-3; clone size: -; D gene: -; V gene: TRBV7-6; CDR3 DNA: TGTGCCAGCAGCTTAGCATGGGCCAGCGCCTCTGGAAACACCATATATTTT; CDR3 protein: CASSLAWASASGNTIYF
J gene: TRBJ2-7; clone size: few; D gene: -; V gene: TRBV7-9; CDR3 DNA: TGTGCCAGCAGGAGCGGAGGGGCGATATACGAGCAGTACTTC; CDR3 protein: CASRSGGAIYEQYF
J gene: TRBJ2-3; clone size: -; D gene: -; V gene: TRBV15; CDR3 DNA: TGTGCCACCAGCGGATGGATTAGCGAGGATACGCAGTATTTT; CDR3 protein: CATSGWISEDTQYF
J gene: TRBJ1-1; clone size: -; D gene: -; V gene: TRBV4-2; CDR3 DNA: TGTGCCAGCAGCCAAGGCGAATCCAGGGCGAACACTGAAGCTTTCTTT; CDR3 protein: CASSQGESRANTEAFF
J gene: TRBJ2-3; clone size: few; D gene: -; V gene: TRBV6-5; CDR3 DNA: TGTGCCAGCAGCACGTTGTATACGCAGTATTTT; CDR3 protein: CASSTLYTQYF
J gene: TRBJ2-1; clone size: once; D gene: TRBD2; V gene: TRBV5-4; CDR3 DNA: TGTGCCAGCAGCTTGGAACTAGCGGGCGTTGAGCAGTTCTTC; CDR3 protein: CASSLELAGVEQFF
J gene: TRBJ1-1; clone size: -; D gene: -; V gene: TRBV10-2; CDR3 DNA: TGCGCCAGCAGGGGCAGGGGGAACACTGAAGCTTTCTTT; CDR3 protein: CASRGRGNTEAFF
J gene: TRBJ2-1; clone size: -; D gene: TRBD2; V gene: TRBV14; CDR3 DNA: TGTGCCAGCAGCCAGCCAGGACTAGCTTATGAGCAGTTCTTC; CDR3 protein: CASSQPGLAYEQFF
J gene: TRBJ2-2; clone size: -; D gene: -; V gene: TRBV5-1; CDR3 DNA: TGCGCCAGCAACCCAACAGGGATCGGGGAGCTGTTTTTT; CDR3 protein: CASNPTGIGELFF
J gene: TRBJ2-1; clone size: -; D gene: TRBD2; V gene: TRBV29-1; CDR3 DNA: TGCAGCGTTGTGGTGGCTAGCGGGACGGTTGAGCAGTTCTTC; CDR3 protein: CSVVVASGTVEQFF
J gene: TRBJ2-7; clone size: once; D gene: TRBD2; V gene: TRBV11-2; CDR3 DNA: TGTGCCAGCAGCTCCCGAACAACTAGCGGGAGGTCCGCCGAGCAGTACTTC; CDR3 protein: CASSSRTTSGRSAEQYF
J gene: TRBJ2-4; clone size: -; D gene: TRBD1; V gene: TRBV20-1; CDR3 DNA: TGCAGTGCTAGCGGGACAGGGGTTGCCAAAAACATTCAGTACTTC; CDR3 protein: CSASGTGVAKNIQYF
J gene: TRBJ1-6; clone size: -; D gene: -; V gene: TRBV3-1; CDR3 DNA: TGTGCCAGCAGCCAAGACACAGGACCAAATTCACCCCTCCACTTT; CDR3 protein: CASSQDTGPNSPLHF
J gene: TRBJ2-2; clone size: once; D gene: TRBD2; V gene: TRBV14; CDR3 DNA: TGTGCCAGCAGCCGGGGACTAGCGGCGAACACCGGGGAGCTGTTTTTT; CDR3 protein: CASSRGLAANTGELFF
J gene: TRBJ1-6; clone size: once; D gene: TRBD1; V gene: TRBV28; CDR3 DNA: TGTGCCAGCAGTTCGTACCGGACAGGGGTTTCACCCCTCCACTTT; CDR3 protein: CASSSYRTGVSPLHF
J gene: TRBJ2-3; clone size: -; D gene: -; V gene: TRBV7-9; CDR3 DNA: TGTGCCAGCAGCCCCGAGACAGATACGCAGTATTTT; CDR3 protein: CASSPETDTQYF